This T cell receptor (beta chain) was retrieved from a study of CD8 T cells in ankylosing spondylitis. In its sample, this clonotype was seen a few times. The target antigen is unknown. The study's findings and limits: Before this, some motif variants had been reported in reactive arthritis synovial fluid and blood. Relatively scarce in peripheral blood, disease-linked clones were CD8+. From matched ankylosing spondylitis synovial fluid, disease-linked clones were reportedly recovered at significantly enriched levels.

Germline V CDR1 and CDR2: SGHVS, FNYEAQ. The CDR3 is 13 residues long. Trimming removed 0 bases from V and 5 bases from J, with 4 bases in between. Quantitative barcoded 5'-RACE was used to prepare TCR beta libraries. TCRdb redid the calling of the 5' RACE reads with MiXCR, one entry per CDR3 protein. In the table there are some 290,000 distinct CDR3 sequences, 15% to 25% of which are singletons. The sample was blood, either unsorted or a sorted T cell fraction (not recorded which). This sequence was found in a male donor with ankylosing spondylitis or in good health (not recorded which). The chain is built from TRBV7-6 and TRBJ2-2; unclear D gene. The CDR3 region is CASSLAQTGELFF. CDR3 DNA: TGTGCCAGCAGCTTAGCCCAAACCGGGGAGCTGTTTTTT.